Listed below are T cell receptor beta chains from one sample, sequenced in a study of T cell responses to AZD1222 COVID-19 vaccine. Clones were sequenced by immunoSEQ multiplex PCR, and TCRdb holds only the in-frame ones, with some missing. The table has about 120,000 clones, 80% to 95% seen once. The input for sequencing was peripheral blood, taken 28 days after the second dose of the MenACWY control vaccine. The receptors were gathered from an adult who received the MenACWY meningococcal vaccine as a control. Both conserved end residues are part of each CDR3. D genes are given only for firm matches. Clone size is stated in some rows and not others, as once, few, many or a class when expanded.

d_gene,abundance,j_gene,v_gene,CDR3nt,CDR3aa
-,-,TRBJ1-1,TRBV27,TGTGCCAGCAGTCCGTGGTGGGGGGGTGATGGTGAAGCTTTCTTT,CASSPWWGGDGEAFF
-,-,TRBJ2-6,TRBV6-1,TGTGCCAGCAGTGAAGCAAACTCTGGGGCCAACGTCCTGACTTTC,CASSEANSGANVLTF
-,-,TRBJ2-5,TRBV3-1/TRBV3-2,TGTGCCAGCAGCCAACATCCCAGCCCCTGGGCCAGGTACCAAGAGACCCAGTACTTC,CASSQHPSPWARYQETQYF
TRBD2,-,TRBJ2-2,TRBV6-2/TRBV6-3,TGTGCCAGCAGTTACCATGGGGGGGGAGAGGAGCTGTTTTTT,CASSYHGGGEELFF
-,-,TRBJ2-5,TRBV7-4,TGTGCCAGCAGCCCGACAGGAGTACAAGAGACCCAGTACTTC,CASSPTGVQETQYF
-,-,TRBJ2-5,TRBV18,TGTGCCAGCTCACCACCTACTAGGGGAGAGACCCAGTACTTC,CASSPPTRGETQYF
TRBD2,-,TRBJ2-3,TRBV19,TGTGCCAGTAGGACTAGCCCCCGCACAGATACGCAGTATTTT,CASRTSPRTDTQYF
-,-,TRBJ1-2,TRBV6-1,TGTGCCAGCAGTGAAGGGTTTTACTATGGCTACACCTTC,CASSEGFYYGYTF
TRBD2,-,TRBJ2-1,TRBV28,TGTGCCAGCAGACTAGCGGATTACAATGAGCAGTTCTTC,CASRLADYNEQFF
TRBD1,-,TRBJ1-4,TRBV9,TGTGCCAGCAGCGTCCGAACAGGGGGCAGTGAAAAACTGTTTTTT,CASSVRTGGSEKLFF
-,-,TRBJ1-2,TRBV2,TGTGCCAGCAGTGAAGCGGCTCGGGCCTATGGCTACACCTTC,CASSEAARAYGYTF
-,-,TRBJ1-1,TRBV5-6,TGTGCCAGCAGCCCCATGAGCCTAGTGACTGAAGCTTTCTTT,CASSPMSLVTEAFF
-,once,TRBJ2-1,TRBV11-2,TGTGCCAGCAGCTTAGAATCATTGGCGGGGAATGAGCAGTTCTTC,CASSLESLAGNEQFF
-,few,TRBJ2-2,TRBV6-4,TGTGCCAGCAGTGAGGGGTCGGAGCTACACACCGGGGAGCTGTTTTTT,CASSEGSELHTGELFF
-,-,TRBJ1-3,TRBV15,TGTGCCACCAGCAGAGGCCAAAGGACAGCATCTGGAAACACCATATATTTT,CATSRGQRTASGNTIYF
-,-,TRBJ2-3,TRBV20-1,TGCAGTGCTAGAATTGCAGATACGCAGTATTTT,CSARIADTQYF
-,-,TRBJ2-7,TRBV24-1,TGTGCCACCAGTGATTTGGGGGGGGAGCAGTACTTC,CATSDLGGEQYF
-,-,TRBJ1-1,TRBV6-5,TGTGCCAGCCTCGACAGGTACACTGAAGCTTTCTTT,CASLDRYTEAFF
TRBD2,-,TRBJ2-3,TRBV7-9,TGTGCCAGCCACCGACTAGCGGGAGGTACGCAGTATTTT,CASHRLAGGTQYF
-,-,TRBJ2-7,TRBV2,TGTGCCAGCAGTGAAGCCTACGAAACTAACTTC,CASSEAYETNF
-,-,TRBJ2-1,TRBV21-1,TGTGCCAGCAGCAAAGTCGGGGAGGCAGCAGGGATCGCCTACAATGAGCAGTTCTTC,CASSKVGEAAGIAYNEQFF
-,-,TRBJ1-5,TRBV19,TGTGCCAGTCAAACAGGGTCTGGCAATCAGCCCCAGCATTTT,CASQTGSGNQPQHF
-,-,TRBJ1-1,TRBV15,TGTGCCACTAGTCAGGGTCTGGGTGAAGCTTTCTTT,CATSQGLGEAFF
-,-,TRBJ1-5,TRBV19,TGTGCCAGTAGTATGGTGGCAGCCTTCAATCAGCCCCAGCATTTT,CASSMVAAFNQPQHF
-,-,TRBJ2-7,TRBV18,TGTGCCAGCTCACCAACAGGGTACGAGCAGTACTTC,CASSPTGYEQYF
-,-,TRBJ2-7,TRBV15,TGTGCCACCAGCTATGAGACGGACGAGCAGTACTTC,CATSYETDEQYF
-,-,TRBJ2-3,TRBV19,TGTGCCAGTAGTAGCCACCCGGTCTATACGCAGTATTTT,CASSSHPVYTQYF
-,-,TRBJ2-1,TRBV5-1,TGCGCCAGCAGCCCAGGCGGGAAAGGCTACAATGAGCAGTTCTTC,CASSPGGKGYNEQFF
-,-,TRBJ1-5,TRBV19,TGTGCCAGTAGTATATCTGGGGGCAACAATCAGCCCCAGCATTTT,CASSISGGNNQPQHF
-,-,TRBJ1-5,TRBV19,TGTGCCAGTAGTATAGTCCCGACCGAAATTAGCAATCAGCCCCAGCATTTT,CASSIVPTEISNQPQHF
TRBD2,-,TRBJ2-1,TRBV7-2,TGTGCCAGCAGCTTAGCGCCGGGACTAGCGGCCAATGAGCAGTTCTTC,CASSLAPGLAANEQFF
-,-,TRBJ2-7,TRBV28,TGTGCCAGCAGTTCGGCGGGACGGTACGAGCAGTACTTC,CASSSAGRYEQYF
-,-,TRBJ1-1,TRBV9,TGTGCCAGCAGCGGAAAAGGAGCGATGAACACTGAAGCTTTCTTT,CASSGKGAMNTEAFF
-,-,TRBJ1-6,TRBV7-2,TGTGCCAGCAGCTTAGTGGGGGGTCAGAATTCACCCCTCCACTTT,CASSLVGGQNSPLHF
-,-,TRBJ1-1,TRBV27,TGTGCCAGCAGCCCGGGGGGTGGTAGCACTGAAGCTTTCTTT,CASSPGGGSTEAFF
-,-,TRBJ2-3,TRBV5-4,TGTGCCAGCAGCTTGGTTGGACATTCTAGCACAGATACGCAGTATTTT,CASSLVGHSSTDTQYF
-,-,TRBJ1-4,TRBV5-1,TGCGCCAGCAGCACCTCGGGACGTGCAACTAATGAAAAACTGTTTTTT,CASSTSGRATNEKLFF
TRBD2,-,TRBJ2-7,TRBV28,TGTGCCAGCAGTTCCCCCAGTTTGGGAGGGCCCGACGAGCAGTACTTC,CASSSPSLGGPDEQYF
-,-,TRBJ2-1,TRBV7-3,TGTGCCAGCAGCCCCGGGGCCGGTGAGCAGTTCTTC,CASSPGAGEQFF
TRBD2,once,TRBJ2-1,TRBV4-1,TGCGCCAGCAGCCAAGAGAGACTAGCGGGAGGGCCACGTGGTGAGCAGTTCTTC,CASSQERLAGGPRGEQFF
-,-,TRBJ1-1,TRBV6-4,TGTGCCAGCAGTGCGCAGATGAACACTGAAGCTTTCTTT,CASSAQMNTEAFF
-,-,TRBJ1-3,TRBV7-2,TGTGCCAGCAGCTTAGAGGGGGGGCCCCAAAAAGCCATATATTTT,CASSLEGGPQKAIYF
-,-,TRBJ1-6,TRBV15,TGTGCCACCAGCGAGGGGAGGGGCGCAGGAAATCTTTACCTCCACTTT,CATSEGRGAGNLYLHF
-,-,TRBJ1-4,TRBV5-1,TGCGCCAGCAGCTTGGGGCCGGATAATGAAAAACTGTTTTTT,CASSLGPDNEKLFF
TRBD1,-,TRBJ1-1,TRBV29-1,TGCAGCGTTGATAGGGACAGAGAGAACACTGAAGCTTTCTTT,CSVDRDRENTEAFF
TRBD2,-,TRBJ2-7,TRBV6-1,TGTGCCAGCAGTGAAGTCAGTCGGGGGGTCGAGCAGTACTTC,CASSEVSRGVEQYF
-,-,TRBJ1-5,TRBV10-3,TGTGCCATCAGTGCGGGAACGGTTCAAAGCAATCAGCCCCAGCATTTT,CAISAGTVQSNQPQHF
-,-,TRBJ1-1,TRBV19,TGTGCCAGTAGCCCCTGGACACAGAACACTGAAGCTTTCTTT,CASSPWTQNTEAFF
-,-,TRBJ1-4,TRBV28,TGTGCCAGCAGGACGGGGGGGCAGGGTGAAAAACTGTTTTTT,CASRTGGQGEKLFF
-,-,TRBJ2-1,TRBV11-3,TGTGCCAGCAGCTGGGATGGAGACAATGAGCAGTTCTTC,CASSWDGDNEQFF
TRBD2,-,TRBJ2-3,TRBV4-2,TGTGCCAGCAGCCAAGACGCGGGGGGGCCCGATACGCAGTATTTT,CASSQDAGGPDTQYF
-,once,TRBJ1-4,TRBV5-1,TGCGCCAGCAGCGTCCGGCCCGGGGCTAATGAAAAACTGTTTTTT,CASSVRPGANEKLFF
TRBD2,once,TRBJ2-3,TRBV5-1,TGCGCCAGCAGCTCACGGACTAGCGGGGAGGCAGATACGCAGTATTTT,CASSSRTSGEADTQYF
-,-,TRBJ1-4,TRBV11-3,TGTGCCAGCACCGAGCGGGAGGTCGGAAAACTGTTTTTT,CASTEREVGKLFF